The clone carrying this TCR beta chain was seen a handful of times. Its antigen remains unknown. The germline CDR1 and CDR2 sequences are LGHDT and YNNKEL (reference sequence). Trimming removed 4 bases from V and 8 bases from J; junction bases left unmatched: 6. The CDR3 is 14 residues long. These data belong to a study of T-cell memory formation after mild COVID-19. In the study overall: TCR clustering was largely donor specific. Regarding the study as a whole: Within pre-infection memory, some responding clones were found, suggesting cross-reactive memory joined. Among CD4+ contracting clones, most were CM and EM, and CD8+ ones EMRA.

Constant-segment primers were used for 5'RACE, and the resulting TCR alpha and TCR beta cDNA libraries carried sample barcodes and UMIs. TCRdb used MiXCR to reprocess the 5' RACE reads, holding one entry per CDR3 protein. The profile shows 550,000 to 600,000 distinct CDR3 sequences, roughly 22% of them singletons. The sequenced material came from PBMCs or a T cell subset sorted from them (not recorded which). The source is an adult woman who had mild COVID-19 (a few samples of this study predate the infection). Cell type and time point are not known. The gene calls are TRBV3-1 and TRBJ2-2; 8 nucleotides line up with TRBD2. This chain's CDR3 is CASSPGLVRGELFF. In nucleotides, the CDR3 is TGTGCCAGCAGCCCGGGACTAGTACGAGGGGAGCTGTTTTTT.